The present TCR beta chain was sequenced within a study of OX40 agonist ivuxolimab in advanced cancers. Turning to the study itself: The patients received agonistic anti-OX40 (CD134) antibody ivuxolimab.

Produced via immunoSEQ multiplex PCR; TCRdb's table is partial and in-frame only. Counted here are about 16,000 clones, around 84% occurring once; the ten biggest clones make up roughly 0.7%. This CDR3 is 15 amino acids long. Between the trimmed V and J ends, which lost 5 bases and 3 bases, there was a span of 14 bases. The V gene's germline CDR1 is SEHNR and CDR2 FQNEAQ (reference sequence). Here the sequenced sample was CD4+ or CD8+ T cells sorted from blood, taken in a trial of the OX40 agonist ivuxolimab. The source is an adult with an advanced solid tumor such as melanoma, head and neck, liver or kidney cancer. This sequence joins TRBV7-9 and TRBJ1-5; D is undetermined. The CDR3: CASSPRGSINQPQHF. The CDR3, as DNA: TGTGCCAGCAGCCCACGCGGGAGTATCAATCAGCCCCAGCATTTT.